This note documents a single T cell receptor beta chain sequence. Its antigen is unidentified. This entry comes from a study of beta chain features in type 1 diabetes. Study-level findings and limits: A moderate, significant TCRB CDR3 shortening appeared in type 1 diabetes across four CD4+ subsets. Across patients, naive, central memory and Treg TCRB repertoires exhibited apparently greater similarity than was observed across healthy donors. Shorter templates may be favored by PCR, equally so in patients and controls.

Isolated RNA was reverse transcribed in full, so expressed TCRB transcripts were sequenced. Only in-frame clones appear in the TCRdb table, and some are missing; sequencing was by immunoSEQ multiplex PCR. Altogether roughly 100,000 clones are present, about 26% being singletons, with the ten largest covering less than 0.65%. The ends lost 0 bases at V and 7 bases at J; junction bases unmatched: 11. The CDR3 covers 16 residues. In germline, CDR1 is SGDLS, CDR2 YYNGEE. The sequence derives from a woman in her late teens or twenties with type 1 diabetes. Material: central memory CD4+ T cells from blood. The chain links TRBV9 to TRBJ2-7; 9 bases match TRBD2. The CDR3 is CASSVAAGGVLGEQYF. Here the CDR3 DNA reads TGTGCCAGCAGCGTAGCCGCGGGGGGGGTACTGGGGGAGCAGTACTTC.